Given below is one T cell receptor beta chain in context. CD45RO-negative cells were positively selected for CCR7, leaving out terminally differentiated effector memory CD45RA+ cells. Assay execution took place at the deep level. Sequencing was performed with immunoSEQ multiplex PCR; in TCRdb, only in-frame clones are kept and a portion is missing. The repertoire holds hundreds of thousands of clones, with 96% as singletons. The sample belongs to a study of shared clonotypes between healthy human individuals. The CDR3 has 16 residues. Germline V gene sequence: CDR1 SGHVS, CDR2 FNYEAQ. V lost 6 bases to trimming and J lost 6 bases; unmatched junction nucleotides: 9.

The receptor was isolated from a man younger than 40 in good health. V is TRBV7-6 and J is TRBJ2-2; 11 nucleotides line up with TRBD1. The sequencing input was naive CD8+ T cells sorted from blood. CDR3 nucleotide sequence: TGTGCCAGCAGGCTTAGTTGGGGACAGGGGGCCGGGGAGCTGTTTTTT. Its translation: CASRLSWGQGAGELFF.